The rows below give T cell receptor beta chains drawn from one sample of a study of T cells after yellow fever vaccination. TCRdb itself ran the 5' RACE reads through MiXCR, one entry per CDR3 protein. The sample has some 260,000 distinct CDR3 sequences; roughly 4.8% are singletons. The material sequenced was CD4+ T cells sorted from PBMCs, taken on the day of the yellow fever booster vaccination. The receptors stem from a man aged 18 to 29 who received the YFV17D yellow fever vaccine. Both conserved end residues are part of each CDR3. The order of the fields is clone size, V gene, CDR3 length, J gene, D gene, CDR3 DNA, CDR3 protein. A D gene is named only where the DNA matches it firmly. The size of a clone is reported for some rows only, either as once, few or many, or as a class for expanded clones.

>NA|TRBV19|16|TRBJ2-5|NA
TGTGCCAGTAGTATAGCGTCACAGGGACTGGGAGAGACCCAGTACTTC
CASSIASQGLGETQYF
>few|TRBV7-9|14|TRBJ1-4|NA
TGTGCCAGCAGCTTGGTACAGATAAATGAAAAACTGTTTTTT
CASSLVQINEKLFF
>many|TRBV6-1|14|TRBJ2-7|NA
TGTGCCATAGGTAGTTTTTTTCGAACCTACGAGCAGTACTTC
CAIGSFFRTYEQYF
>few|TRBV9|11|TRBJ1-2|NA
TGTGCCAGCAGCGTAGGTCTCGGCTACACCTTC
CASSVGLGYTF
>few|TRBV11-3|13|TRBJ2-1|NA
TGTGCCAGCAGCTTAGGAGGGGACAATGAGCAGTTCTTC
CASSLGGDNEQFF
>few|TRBV28|11|TRBJ1-1|NA
TGTGCCAGTCCCTCCACCACTGAAGCTTTCTTT
CASPSTTEAFF
>many|TRBV7-9|16|TRBJ2-1|TRBD2
TGTGCCAGCAGCAAGAACCTAGCGGGGGGGAACAATGAGCAGTTCTTC
CASSKNLAGGNNEQFF
>many|TRBV4-1|15|TRBJ1-2|NA
TGCGCCAGCAGCCAAGGGGAACTAAACCCAGCTGGCTACACCTTC
CASSQGELNPAGYTF
>NA|TRBV5-1|14|TRBJ2-5|NA
TGCGCCAGCAGCCCGTCCCTTAACCAAGAGACCCAGTACTTC
CASSPSLNQETQYF
>many|TRBV5-1|14|TRBJ2-3|NA
TGCGCCAGCAGCTTGTGGGATTACACAGATACGCAGTATTTT
CASSLWDYTDTQYF
>many|TRBV3-1|12|TRBJ2-5|NA
TGTGCCAGCAGCCAGGACTCCGAGACCCAGTACTTC
CASSQDSETQYF
>NA|TRBV5-1|16|TRBJ2-1|NA
TGCGCCAGCAGCTTGGCCGAATTGGGCTCCTACAATGAGCAGTTCTTC
CASSLAELGSYNEQFF
>many|TRBV20-1|13|TRBJ1-2|TRBD1
TGCAGTGCTAGAGGGACAGGGAGGTATGGCTACACCTTC
CSARGTGRYGYTF
>few|TRBV18|14|TRBJ1-1|NA
TGTGCCAGCTCACCTCAGGACATATCCTCTGAAGCTTTCTTT
CASSPQDISSEAFF
>few|TRBV5-4|15|TRBJ2-1|TRBD2
TGTGCCAGCAGCTTGGCTCCGGGGGGGCAGAATGAGCAGTTCTTC
CASSLAPGGQNEQFF
>NA|TRBV6-5|15|TRBJ1-2|NA
TGTGCCAGCAGTTACTCGTTCGAGGCCCCCCGGGGCTACACCTTC
CASSYSFEAPRGYTF
>many|TRBV18|16|TRBJ2-6|NA
TGTGCCAGCTCACCACGGGTAACCTCTGGGGCCAACGTCCTGACTTTC
CASSPRVTSGANVLTF
>NA|TRBV12-3/TRBV12-4|13|TRBJ2-2|NA
TGTGCCAGCATAAAATGGGGGACCGGGGAGCTGTTTTTT
CASIKWGTGELFF
>few|TRBV4-1|16|TRBJ1-4|TRBD1
TGCGCCAGCAGCCAAACTTACAGGGGAGAGAGTGAAAAACTGTTTTTT
CASSQTYRGESEKLFF
>few|TRBV7-9|15|TRBJ2-1|TRBD1
TGTGCCAGCAGCCCCGGGACAGGGGGTCGGAGGGAGCAGTTCTTC
CASSPGTGGRREQFF
>few|TRBV5-1|15|TRBJ2-2|TRBD2
TGCGCCAGCAGTCCAGCGGGGGCAAACACCGGGGAGCTGTTTTTT
CASSPAGANTGELFF
>many|TRBV5-1|16|TRBJ1-2|NA
TGCGCCAGCAGCTTGAAACAGGGAAGAGGTGGCGATGGCTACACCTTC
CASSLKQGRGGDGYTF
>few|TRBV15|16|TRBJ2-6|NA
TGTGCCACCAGCAGAGCACGGACCTCTGGGGCCAACGTCCTGACTTTC
CATSRARTSGANVLTF
>few|TRBV9|16|TRBJ2-1|TRBD2
TGTGCCAGCAGCGTTTCCGTAGCGGGGGGCTACAATGAGCAGTTCTTC
CASSVSVAGGYNEQFF
>few|TRBV4-3|15|TRBJ2-1|NA
TGCGCCAGCAGCCACGCAGGGTTAAAGGGCAATGAGCAGTTCTTC
CASSHAGLKGNEQFF
>NA|TRBV9|15|TRBJ2-2|NA
TGTGCCAGCAGCACACGTAGTTCCAACACCGGGGAGCTGTTTTTT
CASSTRSSNTGELFF
>few|TRBV4-1|15|TRBJ1-2|TRBD1
TGCGCCAGCAGACGACCCGGGACAGGAAGCCCTGGCTACACCTTC
CASRRPGTGSPGYTF
>NA|TRBV6-6|13|TRBJ2-7|NA
TGTGCCAGCAGACGCGGGACAGATGGCGAGCAGTACTTC
CASRRGTDGEQYF
>many|TRBV25-1|15|TRBJ2-3|NA
TGTGCCAGCAGTGCCCGACTGACTAGCACAGATACGCAGTATTTT
CASSARLTSTDTQYF
>few|TRBV18|15|TRBJ2-5|TRBD1
TGTGCCAGCTCACCAAACAGGGGGTTGCGAGAGACCCAGTACTTC
CASSPNRGLRETQYF
>NA|TRBV4-1|15|TRBJ1-4|NA
TGCGCCAGCAGCCAGCGGGCAGGGGTGAGGGAAAAACTGTTTTTT
CASSQRAGVREKLFF
>NA|TRBV30|11|TRBJ2-7|NA
TGTGCCTGGACAGTTGGCTTCGAGCAGTACTTC
CAWTVGFEQYF
>NA|TRBV7-9|12|TRBJ1-2|NA
TGTGCCAGCAGCGCGGACATCTATGGCTACACCTTC
CASSADIYGYTF
>few|TRBV27|15|TRBJ2-5|TRBD1
TGTGCCAGCCGTCGGGACAGGGGAGGTTTAGAGACCCAGTACTTC
CASRRDRGGLETQYF
>few|TRBV4-3|14|TRBJ2-2|NA
TGCGCCAGCAGTACAGACCTGAACACCGGGGAGCTGTTTTTT
CASSTDLNTGELFF
>NA|TRBV24-1|13|TRBJ2-3|NA
TGTGCCACCAGTGGCCAGGGAACAGATACGCAGTATTTT
CATSGQGTDTQYF
>many|TRBV7-2|15|TRBJ1-6|NA
TGTGCCAGCAGGCGGGATCACGCCTATAATTCACCCCTCCACTTT
CASRRDHAYNSPLHF
>few|TRBV14|14|TRBJ1-1|NA
TGTGCCAGCAGCCAGCAACACTTGAACACTGAAGCTTTCTTT
CASSQQHLNTEAFF
>many|TRBV19|17|TRBJ2-7|TRBD2
TGTGCCAGTAGTTTGACTAGCGGGGGTTCGATCCCCTACGAGCAGTACTTC
CASSLTSGGSIPYEQYF
>NA|TRBV6-5|13|TRBJ1-1|NA
TGTGCCAGCAGTTACTCGTTGCTCCAGAAAGCTTTCTTT
CASSYSLLQKAFF
>many|TRBV15|16|TRBJ1-3|TRBD1
TGTGCCACCAGCAGAGACCCAGGGGGCGAAGGAAACACCATATATTTT
CATSRDPGGEGNTIYF
>few|TRBV4-2|16|TRBJ2-2|NA
TGTGCCAGCAGCCAAGATGGGACCAGGGACACCGGGGAGCTGTTTTTT
CASSQDGTRDTGELFF
>many|TRBV10-3|12|TRBJ2-3|NA
TGTGCCGCCGATGGGGGCGGGGATACGCAGTATTTT
CAADGGGDTQYF
>NA|TRBV6-5|14|TRBJ1-2|TRBD1
TGTGCCAGCCGACCGGGACAGGGAAGTCAGGGCTACACCTTC
CASRPGQGSQGYTF
>NA|TRBV2|13|TRBJ1-1|NA
TGTGCCAGCAGTGTCGGGTTCTTCGCTGAAGCTTTCTTT
CASSVGFFAEAFF
>many|TRBV29-1|13|TRBJ1-2|TRBD1
TGCAGCGTTGCAGAGACAGGGCATTGGGGCTACACCTTC
CSVAETGHWGYTF
>many|TRBV6-2/TRBV6-3|16|TRBJ1-5|TRBD1
TGTGCCAGCAGTCCTCGGGGACAGGGATATTATCAGCCCCAGCATTTT
CASSPRGQGYYQPQHF
>few|TRBV28|13|TRBJ2-2|NA
TGTGCCAGCAGCTCAGGGTCCCCCGGGGAGCTGTTTTTT
CASSSGSPGELFF
>NA|TRBV5-1|13|TRBJ2-5|NA
TGCGCCAGCAGGTACAGGGATATGGGGCCCCAGTACTTC
CASRYRDMGPQYF
>few|TRBV5-4|15|TRBJ2-1|TRBD2
TGTGCCAGCAGCCTGACTAGCGGGGGGGCCGCTGAGCAGTTCTTC
CASSLTSGGAAEQFF
>many|TRBV5-5|14|TRBJ2-5|NA
TGTGCCAGCAGCTTGGGGGACAACCAAGAGACCCAGTACTTC
CASSLGDNQETQYF
>few|TRBV15|14|TRBJ2-5|NA
TGTGCCACCAGCAGAGATCGGGCAGAAGAGACCCAGTACTTC
CATSRDRAEETQYF
>NA|TRBV19|14|TRBJ1-1|NA
TGTGCCAGTAGTAGAACAGGGTTTGTCGCTGAAGCTTTCTTT
CASSRTGFVAEAFF
>many|TRBV6-2/TRBV6-3|13|TRBJ1-2|TRBD1
TGTGCCAGCAGTTACCCGGGACAGGTCAGCTACACCTTC
CASSYPGQVSYTF
>many|TRBV7-3|13|TRBJ1-1|NA
TGTGCCAGCAGCCTATACGGTAGCACTGAAGCTTTCTTT
CASSLYGSTEAFF
>many|TRBV20-1|12|TRBJ2-7|NA
TGCAGTGCTCACTATTCTCTCTACGAGCAGTACTTC
CSAHYSLYEQYF
>many|TRBV4-2|15|TRBJ2-1|TRBD2
TGTGCCAGCAGCCAAGAAGGTGGAATGCGGGGGGGAGAGTTCTTC
CASSQEGGMRGGEFF
>few|TRBV6-6|11|TRBJ1-1|NA
TGTGCCAGCAGCCAGACAGCTGAAGCTTTCTTT
CASSQTAEAFF
>few|TRBV9|13|TRBJ2-5|NA
TGTGCCAGCAGCTTCGGGGGATCGGAGACCCAGTACTTC
CASSFGGSETQYF
>NA|TRBV30|12|TRBJ2-3|NA
TGTGCCTGGAGTTATAATCTCGATACGCAGTATTTT
CAWSYNLDTQYF